This T cell receptor (beta chain) was profiled in a study of T cell changes during pregnancy in multiple sclerosis. The table came from immunoSEQ multiplex PCR; TCRdb's copy has only in-frame clones and leaves some out. Of fewer than 85,000 clones detected, about 93% appear once; the ten largest clones hold 2% to 3%. From germline, CDR1 is SGHAT and CDR2 FQDESV (reference sequence). With 5 bases removed from V and 4 bases from J, the gap between germline ends came to 13 bases. This CDR3 is 14 amino acids long. This clonotype was sampled from a female donor in good health, enrolled as a control in a pregnancy study. The sequenced sample was peripheral blood, obtained after pregnancy. This sequence joins TRBV11-1 and TRBJ2-3, with D possibly matching TRBD2 (6 bases). The CDR3 region has the DNA TGTGCCAGCAGCCAACGACTAGGATCAGATACGCAGTATTTT. Amino acid sequence: CASSQRLGSDTQYF.